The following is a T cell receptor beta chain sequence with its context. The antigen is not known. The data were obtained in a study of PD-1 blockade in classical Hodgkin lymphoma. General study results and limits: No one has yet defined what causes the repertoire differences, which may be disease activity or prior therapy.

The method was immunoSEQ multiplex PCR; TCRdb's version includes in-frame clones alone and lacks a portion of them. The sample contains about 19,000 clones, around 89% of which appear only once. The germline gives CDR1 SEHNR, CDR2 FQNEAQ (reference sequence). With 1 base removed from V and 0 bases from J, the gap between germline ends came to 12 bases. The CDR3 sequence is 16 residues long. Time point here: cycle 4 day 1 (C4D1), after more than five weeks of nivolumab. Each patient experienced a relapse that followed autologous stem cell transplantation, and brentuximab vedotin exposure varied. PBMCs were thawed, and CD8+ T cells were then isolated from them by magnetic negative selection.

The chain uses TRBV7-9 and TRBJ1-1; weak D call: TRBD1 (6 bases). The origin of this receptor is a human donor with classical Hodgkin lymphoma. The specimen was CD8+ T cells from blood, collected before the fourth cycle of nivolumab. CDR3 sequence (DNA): TGTGCCAGCAGCTTAGAAAGAACAGGGATGAACACTGAAGCTTTCTTT. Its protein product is CASSLERTGMNTEAFF. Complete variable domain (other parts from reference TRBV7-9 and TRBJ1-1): DTGVSQNPRHKITKRGQNVTFRCDPISEHNRLYWYRQTLGQGPEFLTYFQNEAQLEKSRLLSDRFSAERPKGSFSTLEIQRTEQGDSAMYLCASSLERTGMNTEAFFGQGTRLTVV.